This entry lists 8 T cell receptor beta chains sequenced from one sample in a study of blood T cell repertoires in COVID-19. Profiled with immunoSEQ multiplex PCR; TCRdb holds only in-frame clones, not every one. This sample has 20,000 to 25,000 clones, with around 88% found just once. Sequenced: peripheral blood. These receptors all come from a human donor with active COVID-19. The donor label of this sample is uncertain.

This clone appeared once. The chain links TRBV6-6 to TRBJ2-7; 7 bases agree with TRBD2. Germline V gene sequence: CDR1 MNHNY, CDR2 SVGAGI (reference sequence). After removal of 3 bases from V and 0 bases from J, the junction contained 5 bases not matched to a gene. CDR3 length equals 15 residues. Written as DNA, the CDR3 is TGTGCCAGCAGTTATGGAGCGGGAATCTCCTACGAGCAGTACTTC. This encodes CASSYGAGISYEQYF.

The DNA for the CDR3 is TGTGCCAGCAGTATGGAGGACAGGGGGCAGGTAGATACGCAGTATTTT. This gives the protein CASSMEDRGQVDTQYF. This sequence joins TRBV9 and TRBJ2-3, with 11 bases matching TRBD1. J was trimmed by 5 bases and V by 5 bases; bases with no gene match: 10. Germline V gene lookup returns CDR1 SGDLS and CDR2 YYNGEE. The CDR3 consists of 16 residues.

CDR3: CASSIRLETEAFF. CDR3 in DNA: TGTGCCAGTAGTATCCGACTTGAGACTGAAGCTTTCTTT. The genes are TRBV19 and TRBJ1-1; D gene ambiguous. The V end lost 3 bases, the J end lost 5 bases, and 10 bases lay between the germline ends. In germline, CDR1 is LNHDA, CDR2 SQIVND (reference sequence). This CDR3 is 13 amino acids long.

The chain carries TRBV27 and TRBJ2-1; 9 bases map to TRBD2. The CDR3 loop spans 17 amino acids. Losses at the gene ends were 4 bases for V and 7 bases for J; bases not matched to a gene: 14. Germline CDR1 is MNHEY and CDR2 is SMNVEV (reference sequence). CDR3: CASSSPLLAGQMNEQFF. CDR3 nucleotides: TGTGCCAGCAGTTCCCCCCTACTAGCGGGCCAGATGAATGAGCAGTTCTTC.

The chain uses TRBV27 and TRBJ1-6; D is undetermined. Per the germline V gene, CDR1 is MNHEY and CDR2 is SMNVEV (reference sequence). The V gene lost 4 bases and the J gene lost 7 bases, with 11 bases spanning the gap. CDR3 length: 14 amino acids. In DNA form, the CDR3 reads TGTGCCAGCAGTTCTTTGACGGGGAATTCACCCCTCCACTTT. This codes for CASSSLTGNSPLHF.

The chain uses TRBV19 and TRBJ2-1; 10 positions agree with TRBD2. After removal of 5 bases from V and 4 bases from J, the junction contained 8 bases not matched to a gene. From germline, CDR1 is LNHDA and CDR2 SQIVND (reference sequence). The CDR3 has 16 residues. The CDR3 is CASSQPASGSYNEQFF. CDR3 coding DNA: TGTGCCAGTAGTCAACCGGCTAGCGGGAGTTACAATGAGCAGTTCTTC.

The chain has TRBV11-3 and TRBJ2-7; unclear D gene. V was cut by 4 bases and J by 3 bases, with 10 bases left in between. The CDR3 spans 13 residues. Germline CDR1 reads SGHNT; CDR2 reads YENEEA. Written as DNA, the CDR3 is TGTGCCAGCAGCTATTCCTCGGGCTACGAGCAGTACTTC. This translates into CASSYSSGYEQYF.

The CDR3 is CATSRTSGANNEQFF. The CDR3, as DNA: TGTGCCACCAGTAGGACTAGCGGGGCCAACAATGAGCAGTTCTTC. This chain uses TRBV24-1 with TRBJ2-1; 12 bases are a match to TRBD2. The CDR3 consists of 15 residues. CDR1 and CDR2 (germline): KGHDR, SFDVKD. Trimming took 6 bases from V and 5 from J; bases not matched to a gene: 4.